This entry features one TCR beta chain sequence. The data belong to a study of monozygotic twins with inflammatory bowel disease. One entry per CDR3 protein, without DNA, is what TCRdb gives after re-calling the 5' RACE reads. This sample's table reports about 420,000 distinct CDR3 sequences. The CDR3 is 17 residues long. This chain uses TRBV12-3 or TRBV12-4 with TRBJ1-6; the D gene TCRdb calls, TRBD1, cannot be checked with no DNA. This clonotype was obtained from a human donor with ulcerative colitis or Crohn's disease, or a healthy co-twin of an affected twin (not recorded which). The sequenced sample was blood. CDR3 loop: CASSFGTGKAYNSPLHF.